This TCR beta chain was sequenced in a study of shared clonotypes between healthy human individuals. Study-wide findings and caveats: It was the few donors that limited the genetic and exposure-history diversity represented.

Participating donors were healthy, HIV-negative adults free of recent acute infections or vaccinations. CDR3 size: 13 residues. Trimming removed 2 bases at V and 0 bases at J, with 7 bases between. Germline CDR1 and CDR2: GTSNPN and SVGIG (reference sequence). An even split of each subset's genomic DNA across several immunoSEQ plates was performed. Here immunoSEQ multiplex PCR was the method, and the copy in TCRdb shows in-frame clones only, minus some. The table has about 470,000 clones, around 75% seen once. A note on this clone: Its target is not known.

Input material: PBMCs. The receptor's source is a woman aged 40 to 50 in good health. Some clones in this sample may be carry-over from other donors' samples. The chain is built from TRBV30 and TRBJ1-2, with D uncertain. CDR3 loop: CAWSLGTNYGYTF. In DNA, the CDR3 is TGTGCCTGGAGTCTCGGGACTAACTATGGCTACACCTTC.